Sequencing of this T cell receptor (beta chain) was carried out in a study of OX40 agonist ivuxolimab in advanced cancers. Whole-study context: Cancers in dose escalation were hepatocellular, melanoma, renal cell and head and neck. Cohort: more than 75% men, mean age around 55, aged roughly 23 to 79. Study-level findings and limits: CD4+ and CD8+ blood T cells expanded clonally by week 6 at 0.1 to 3.0 mg/kg. Antigen specificity was not determined for the expanded peripheral T cells.

There are 14 residues in the CDR3. Germline V gene sequence: CDR1 SNHLY, CDR2 FYNNEI. V dropped 4 bases and J dropped 2 bases, with 11 bases sitting between them. The protocol was immunoSEQ multiplex PCR, while the TCRdb copy is restricted to in-frame clones and leaves out a portion. The table includes tens of thousands of clones, roughly nine tenths detected once. Turning to this clone: Its target is not known.

J is TRBJ1-1 and V is TRBV2; D unresolved. The sample consisted of CD4+ or CD8+ T cells sorted from blood, taken in a trial of the OX40 agonist ivuxolimab. The TCR sequence derives from an adult with an advanced solid tumor such as melanoma, head and neck, liver or kidney cancer. Here the CDR3 reads CASSVLELNTEAFF. CDR3 bases: TGTGCCAGCAGTGTATTGGAACTAAACACTGAAGCTTTCTTT.